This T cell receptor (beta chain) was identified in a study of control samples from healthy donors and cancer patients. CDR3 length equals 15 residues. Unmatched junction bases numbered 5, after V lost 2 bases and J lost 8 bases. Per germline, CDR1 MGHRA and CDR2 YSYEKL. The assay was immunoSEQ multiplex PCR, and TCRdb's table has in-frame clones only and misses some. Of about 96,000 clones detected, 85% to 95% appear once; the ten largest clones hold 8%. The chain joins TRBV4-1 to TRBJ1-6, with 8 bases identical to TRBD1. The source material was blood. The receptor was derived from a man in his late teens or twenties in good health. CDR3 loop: CASSQNRGSDSPLHF. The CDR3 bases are TGCGCCAGCAGCCAAAACAGGGGGTCGGATTCACCCCTCCACTTT.